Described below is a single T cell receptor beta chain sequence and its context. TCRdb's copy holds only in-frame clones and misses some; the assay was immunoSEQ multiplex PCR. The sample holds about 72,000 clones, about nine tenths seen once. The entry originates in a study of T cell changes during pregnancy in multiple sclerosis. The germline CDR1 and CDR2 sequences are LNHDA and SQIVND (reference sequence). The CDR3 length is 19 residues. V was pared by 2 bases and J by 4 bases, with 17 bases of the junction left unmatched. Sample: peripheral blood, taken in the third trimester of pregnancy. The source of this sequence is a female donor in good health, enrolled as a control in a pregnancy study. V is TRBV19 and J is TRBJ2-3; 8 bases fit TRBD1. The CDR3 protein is CASSITGGSPGLGPDTQYF. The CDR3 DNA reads TGTGCCAGTAGTATAACAGGGGGGTCCCCGGGGCTCGGCCCAGATACGCAGTATTTT.